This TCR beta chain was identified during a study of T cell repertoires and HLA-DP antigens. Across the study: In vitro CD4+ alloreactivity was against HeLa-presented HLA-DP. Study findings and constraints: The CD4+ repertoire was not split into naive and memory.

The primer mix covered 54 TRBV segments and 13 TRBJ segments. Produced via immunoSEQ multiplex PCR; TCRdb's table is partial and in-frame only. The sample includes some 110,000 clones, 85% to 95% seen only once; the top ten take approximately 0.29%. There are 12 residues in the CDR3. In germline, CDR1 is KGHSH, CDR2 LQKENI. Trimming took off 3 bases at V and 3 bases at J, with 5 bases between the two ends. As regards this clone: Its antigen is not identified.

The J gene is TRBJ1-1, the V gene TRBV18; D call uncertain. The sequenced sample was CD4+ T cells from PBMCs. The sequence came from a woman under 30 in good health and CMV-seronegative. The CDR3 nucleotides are TGTGCCAGCTCACCCGGGGACACTGAAGCTTTCTTT. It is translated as CASSPGDTEAFF.